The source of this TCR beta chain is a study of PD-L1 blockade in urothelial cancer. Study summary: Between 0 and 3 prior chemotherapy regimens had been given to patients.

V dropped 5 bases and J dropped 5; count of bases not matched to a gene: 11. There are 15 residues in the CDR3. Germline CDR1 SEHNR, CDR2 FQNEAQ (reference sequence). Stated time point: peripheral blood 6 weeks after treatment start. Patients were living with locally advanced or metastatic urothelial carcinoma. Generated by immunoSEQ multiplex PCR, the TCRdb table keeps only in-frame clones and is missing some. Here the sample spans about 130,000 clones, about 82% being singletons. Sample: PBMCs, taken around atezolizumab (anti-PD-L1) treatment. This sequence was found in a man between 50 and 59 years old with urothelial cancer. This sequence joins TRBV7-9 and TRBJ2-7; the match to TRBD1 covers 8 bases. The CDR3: CASSQGPGQGNEQYF. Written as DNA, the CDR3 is TGTGCCAGCAGCCAAGGGCCAGGACAGGGCAACGAGCAGTACTTC.